The entry below describes one T cell receptor (beta chain). Its antigen is as yet unknown. These data originate in a study of shared clonotypes between healthy human individuals. Study-level points and caveats: Blood alone was sampled, and tissue repertoires likely differ.

This table comes from immunoSEQ multiplex PCR, and its TCRdb copy is limited to in-frame clones, with some not included. The sample holds millions of clones, approximately 93% seen once. CDR3 size: 16 residues. Germline V gene data show CDR1 as MDHEN and CDR2 as SYDVKM. Trimming stripped 8 bases from V and 1 base from J, with 17 bases between. The receptor comes from a man between 18 and 35 years old in good health. Some clones in this sample may be carry-over from other donors' samples. The sample consisted of naive CD4+ T cells from PBMCs. Subset specified: CD45RA+ positively selected. V gene TRBV28 combines with J gene TRBJ2-2; the D call may be TRBD1 or TRBD2 (5 bases each). The CDR3, as DNA: TGTGCCAGCGCTTTGGGGCGGGTCGAGAACACCGGGGAGCTGTTTTTT. Translating gives CASALGRVENTGELFF.